This TCR beta chain was captured in a study of pediatric ulcerative colitis. Regarding the study as a whole: Blood-rectal clonal overlap within each person was significantly higher in ulcerative colitis patients than controls.

V was pared by 6 bases and J by 0 bases, with 15 bases between. CDR3 length equals 15 residues. Looked up from germline, CDR1 is MDHEN and CDR2 is SYDVKM. The assay was run at survey level. Up to 500,000 reads were sequenced per sample. Sequencing used immunoSEQ multiplex PCR; TCRdb keeps in-frame clones, though not all of them. The data hold around 64,000 clones, with 77% observed a single time. Details on this clone: No antigen is known for it.

This receptor was identified in a boy aged 5-17 years with moderate ulcerative colitis. The chain carries TRBV28 and TRBJ2-7, with D perhaps matching TRBD1 (6 bases). The sequenced sample was blood. In DNA form, the CDR3 reads TGTGCCAGCAGAACCGGGACATCTCACTCCTACGAGCAGTACTTC. Encoded protein: CASRTGTSHSYEQYF.